This T cell receptor (beta chain) was found in a study of beta chain features in type 1 diabetes (dated by TCRdb to the late 2010s). Concerning the study at large: Mean age, gender distribution, total cell number and subset yield did not differ between patients and healthy donors. Across all samples, some 110,000,000 sorted cells were examined, and cell number per subset correlated strongly with RNA yield. In the study, recently diagnosed type 1 diabetes patients and matched healthy donors were compared on the TCRB repertoires of their sorted circulating CD4+ T cell subsets. Naive and central memory subsets were obtained from all 30 or so donors, but regulatory and stem cell-like memory subsets were isolated from only 8 patients and roughly eight healthy donors. Study-level results and caveats: A moderate but significant shortening of TCRB CDR3 length was observed in type 1 diabetes patients in all four CD4+ subsets. Because the HLA sub-analyses included only small numbers of individuals, any influence of HLA type on TCRB rearrangement was left unresolved. Naive, central memory and regulatory TCRB repertoires appeared to be more alike among patients than among healthy donors. Sequencing cDNA rather than genomic DNA could over-represent highly expressing activated cells, although activation and CD3 levels did not differ between groups. At VDJ recombination sites, type 1 diabetes patients had fewer insertions and more deleted nucleotides, which implies abnormalities in thymic rearrangement. PCR might favor shorter templates, but patient and control samples were amplified and corrected together, so any skew would affect both groups equally.

Each donor gave one peripheral blood draw, averaging about 100 mL, which was collected into heparinised tubes. Using a panel that included CD45RO, CCR7, CD25, CD127, CD95 and CD27, naive, central memory, regulatory and stem cell-like memory CD4+ T cells were sorted on a BD FACSAria II. Every sorted population had a purity above 95%. PBMCs were isolated right away by Lymphoprep density gradient centrifugation and were stained directly, without culture. So that batch effects would be minimized, each experiment stained and sorted samples in pairs, pairing one healthy donor with one patient. Notes on this clone: Its antigen remains unidentified. Base qualities are missing; no much larger clone stands one base away. Within the sample, other DNA sequences also encode this same CDR3.

The High Capacity cDNA Reverse Transcription Kit was used to reverse transcribe all of the isolated RNA, meaning that expressed TCRB transcripts were what got sequenced. Deep immunoSEQ sequencing was performed on naive, central memory and regulatory T cell samples, with an average of around 3.5 million total reads per sample. Sorted cells were lysed in RLT buffer, and RNA was extracted using DNase-treated RNeasy Micro or Mini kits according to cell number. To prevent cross-contamination, each cell subset was processed individually, whereas patient and healthy donor samples were processed jointly. The immunoSEQ multiplex PCR was used to amplify TCRB sequences from cDNA, generating 87-bp fragments that spanned the CDR3 region. Sequencing of the amplicons was done on the Illumina HiSeq platform. Concerning the study's data processing: Synthetic template baselines were used to correct PCR bias computationally, reads within Hamming distance 2 were collapsed together, and singletons that could not be merged were discarded. By aligning reads against IMGT, V, D and J genes, CDR3 length, and insertions or deletions at six rearrangement sites were assigned. Within each subset, clonotype counts were normalized to sorted cell number, and only after that were true diversity and Gini coefficients computed with the tcR R package. The overlap coefficient, calculated on TCRB nucleotide sequences, was used to quantify repertoire sharing. As a proxy for the pre-selection repertoire, out-of-frame TCRB sequences from naive cells were analyzed. TCRdb's version of the immuneACCESS table is confined to in-frame rearrangements and falls short of the full clone set. An unresolved V gene accounts for under half of the shortfall where checked; the remainder is of unknown origin. V, J and clone size were drawn from that table, and D and trimming were deduced from the DNA. The sample table contains about 360,000 clones; only one count was recorded for roughly 13% of them. The ten largest make up over 0.008% of the sample.

Its CDR3 holds 13 amino acids, cysteine through phenylalanine. This entry keeps only the CDR3 DNA: 39 bases, framed from base 1. As encoded in the germline V gene, CDR1 is LGHNA while CDR2 is YSLEER. V sheds 0 bases and J sheds 4 bases, leaving 6 bases between their ends. This clonotype originated in a woman aged 18-29 years with type 1 diabetes. The rearranged segments are TRBV4-3 and TRBJ1-1; the D gene remains uncertain. Sample: naive CD4+ T cells from blood. Reading the label with the study, this specimen's cell subset or site is: true naive CD4+ T cells. The CDR3 protein: CASSQDRSTEAFF. The DNA sequence is TGCGCCAGCAGCCAAGACCGGTCCACTGAAGCTTTCTTT.